The entry below describes one T cell receptor beta chain. The entry originates in a study of blood T cell repertoires in COVID-19. For the study at large: Donors in the United States, Italy and Spain gave samples during acute or convalescent COVID-19. The cDNA or gDNA used as material had been derived from T cells, B-cell-depleted T cells, or PBMCs.

TCRdb's table, derived via immunoSEQ multiplex PCR, lists solely in-frame clones and lacks some. The repertoire holds about 200,000 clones, around 90% seen once, with about 2.9% in the top ten. V was pared by 4 bases and J by 2 bases, with 6 bases of the junction left unmatched. The CDR3 is 15 amino acids. CDR1 is MNHEY, CDR2 SVGEGT, per germline. The sequence derives from a man in his sixties with acute or convalescent COVID-19. The chain links TRBV6-2 or TRBV6-3 to TRBJ2-7; TRBD1 agrees at 9 bases. Source material: peripheral blood. In DNA, the CDR3 is TGTGCCAGCAGTTCTGCTGGGACAGGGCCCTACGAGCAGTACTTC. Residues: CASSSAGTGPYEQYF.